This T cell receptor beta chain was captured in a study of blood T cell repertoires in COVID-19. In the study overall: Sample material is recorded as cDNA or gDNA derived from T cells, B-cell-depleted T cells, or PBMCs.

V dropped 1 base and J dropped 2 bases, with 7 bases sitting between them. The CDR3 has 13 amino acids. Germline lookup yields CDR1 SGHDT and CDR2 YYEEEE. In the original workflow: Quantification of nucleated cells was approximated via reference gene primer amplification. Repertoires were generated with immunoSEQ multiplex PCR, while TCRdb's copy carries only in-frame clones and drops some. For V, J and clone size, that table is used; D and trimming come from the DNA. The table shows approximately 22,000 clones, with under 95% occurring only once. Specimen: peripheral blood. The V call is TRBV5-6, the J call TRBJ2-7; D is unclear. The TCR originated in a man between 65 and 80 years old with active COVID-19. The CDR3 DNA is TGTGCCAGCAGCTTGTACGGAGCCTACGAGCAGTACTTC. This translates into CASSLYGAYEQYF.